The text below deals with one T cell receptor (beta chain). Germline values: CDR1 MNHNY, CDR2 SVGAGI (reference sequence). V lost 6 bases and J lost 2; bases outside the gene matches: 5. The CDR3 covers 14 residues. PCR involved 60 Vbeta and 13 Jbeta primers. Here immunoSEQ multiplex PCR was the method, and the copy in TCRdb shows in-frame clones only, minus some. The sample shows 150,000 to 180,000 clones, 75% to 85% of them seen only once. The data are from a study of cytomegalovirus exposure and HLA in healthy donors. The sequenced sample consisted of PBMCs. The V and J genes are TRBV6-6 and TRBJ2-3, with 7 bases that match TRBD1. The sequence was collected from a woman in her 40s in good health and CMV-seropositive. The CDR3 reads CASRKQGITDTQYF. The CDR3 DNA is TGTGCCAGCAGAAAACAGGGGATCACAGATACGCAGTATTTT.